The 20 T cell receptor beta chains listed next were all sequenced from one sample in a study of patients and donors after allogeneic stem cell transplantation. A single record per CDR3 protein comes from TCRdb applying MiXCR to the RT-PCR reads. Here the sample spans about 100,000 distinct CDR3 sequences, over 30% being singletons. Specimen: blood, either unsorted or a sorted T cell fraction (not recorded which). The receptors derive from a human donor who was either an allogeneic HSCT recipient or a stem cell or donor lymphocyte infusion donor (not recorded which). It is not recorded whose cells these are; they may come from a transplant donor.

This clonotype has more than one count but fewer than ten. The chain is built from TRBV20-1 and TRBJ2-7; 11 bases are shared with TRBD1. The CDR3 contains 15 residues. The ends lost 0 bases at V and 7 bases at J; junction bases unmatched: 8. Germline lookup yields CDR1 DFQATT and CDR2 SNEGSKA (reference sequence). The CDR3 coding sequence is TGCAGTGCTAGAGATCTGGGACAGGGGGTCGAGGAGCAGTACTTC. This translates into CSARDLGQGVEEQYF.

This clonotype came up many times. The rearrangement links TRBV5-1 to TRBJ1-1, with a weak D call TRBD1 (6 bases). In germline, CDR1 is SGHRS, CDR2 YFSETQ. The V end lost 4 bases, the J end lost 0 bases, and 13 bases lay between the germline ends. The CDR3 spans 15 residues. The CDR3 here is CASSLWGGMNTEAFF. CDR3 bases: TGCGCCAGCAGCCTATGGGGGGGCATGAACACTGAAGCTTTCTTT.

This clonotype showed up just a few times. This chain's CDR3 is CASSVGPPDTQYF. DNA of the CDR3: TGTGCCAGCAGCGTGGGACCCCCAGATACGCAGTATTTT. The chain couples TRBV9 to TRBJ2-3; either TRBD1 or TRBD2 may supply D (5 bases each). This CDR3 has 13 residues. The germline V and J ends were trimmed by 2 bases and 4 bases, with 8 bases remaining between them. The germline gives CDR1 SGDLS, CDR2 YYNGEE.

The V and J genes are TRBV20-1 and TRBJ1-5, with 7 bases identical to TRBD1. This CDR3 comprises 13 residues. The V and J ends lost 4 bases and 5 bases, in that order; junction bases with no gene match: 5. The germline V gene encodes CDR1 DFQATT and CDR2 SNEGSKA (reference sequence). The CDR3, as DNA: TGCAGTGCTACCACTACAGGGGATCAGCCCCAGCATTTT. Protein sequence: CSATTTGDQPQHF.

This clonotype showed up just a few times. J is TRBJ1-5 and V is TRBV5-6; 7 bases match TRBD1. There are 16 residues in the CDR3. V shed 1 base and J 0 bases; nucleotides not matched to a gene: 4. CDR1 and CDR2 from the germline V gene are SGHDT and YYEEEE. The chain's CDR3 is CASSLFRDSSNQPQHF. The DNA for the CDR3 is TGTGCCAGCAGCTTGTTCCGGGACAGTAGCAATCAGCCCCAGCATTTT.

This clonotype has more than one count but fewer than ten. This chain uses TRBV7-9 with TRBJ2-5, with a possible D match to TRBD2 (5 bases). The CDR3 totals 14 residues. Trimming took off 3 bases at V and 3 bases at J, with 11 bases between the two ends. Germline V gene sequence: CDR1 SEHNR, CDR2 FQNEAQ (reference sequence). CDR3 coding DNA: TGTGCCAGCAGCTTTGGAGGTCTGGAAGAGACCCAGTACTTC. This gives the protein CASSFGGLEETQYF. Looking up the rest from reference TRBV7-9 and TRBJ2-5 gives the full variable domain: DTGVSQNPRHKITKRGQNVTFRCDPISEHNRLYWYRQTLGQGPEFLTYFQNEAQLEKSRLLSDRFSAERPKGSFSTLEIQRTEQGDSAMYLCASSFGGLEETQYFGPGTRLLVL.

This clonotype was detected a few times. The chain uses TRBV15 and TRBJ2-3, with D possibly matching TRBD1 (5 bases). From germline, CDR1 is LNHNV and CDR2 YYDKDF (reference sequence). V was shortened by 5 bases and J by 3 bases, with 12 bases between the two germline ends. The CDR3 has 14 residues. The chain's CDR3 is CATSSRQRTDTQYF. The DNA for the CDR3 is TGTGCCACCAGCTCCCGACAGAGAACAGATACGCAGTATTTT.

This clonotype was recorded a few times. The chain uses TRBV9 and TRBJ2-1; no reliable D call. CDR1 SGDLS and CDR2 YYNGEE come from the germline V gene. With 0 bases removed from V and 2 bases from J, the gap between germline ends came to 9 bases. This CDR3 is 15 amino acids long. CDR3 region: CASSVVTQTYNEQFF. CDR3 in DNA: TGTGCCAGCAGCGTAGTGACACAAACCTACAATGAGCAGTTCTTC.

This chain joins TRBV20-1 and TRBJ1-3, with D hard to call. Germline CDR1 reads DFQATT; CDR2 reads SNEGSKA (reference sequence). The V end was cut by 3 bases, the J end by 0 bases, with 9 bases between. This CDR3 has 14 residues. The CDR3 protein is CSASGVHSGNTIYF. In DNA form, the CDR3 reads TGCAGTGCTAGCGGGGTACACTCTGGAAACACCATATATTTT.

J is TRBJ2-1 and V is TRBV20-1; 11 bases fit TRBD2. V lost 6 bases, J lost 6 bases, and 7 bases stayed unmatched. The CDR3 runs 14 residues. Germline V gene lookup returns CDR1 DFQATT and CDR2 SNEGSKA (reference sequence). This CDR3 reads CSASTSGSSNEQFF. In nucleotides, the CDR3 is TGCAGTGCGAGTACTAGCGGGAGTAGCAATGAGCAGTTCTTC.

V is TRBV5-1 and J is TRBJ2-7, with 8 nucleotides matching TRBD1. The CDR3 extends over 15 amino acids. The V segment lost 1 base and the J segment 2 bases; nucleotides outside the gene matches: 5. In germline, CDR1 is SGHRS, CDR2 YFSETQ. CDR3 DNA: TGCGCCAGCAGCTTGATTACAGGGGGAGCCTACGAGCAGTACTTC. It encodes CASSLITGGAYEQYF.

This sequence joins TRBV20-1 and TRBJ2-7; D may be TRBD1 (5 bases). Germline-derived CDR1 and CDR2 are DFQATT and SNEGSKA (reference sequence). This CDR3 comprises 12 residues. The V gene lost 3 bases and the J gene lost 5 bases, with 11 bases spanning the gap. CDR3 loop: CSASSGMDEQYF. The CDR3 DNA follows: TGCAGTGCTAGTTCAGGGATGGACGAGCAGTACTTC.

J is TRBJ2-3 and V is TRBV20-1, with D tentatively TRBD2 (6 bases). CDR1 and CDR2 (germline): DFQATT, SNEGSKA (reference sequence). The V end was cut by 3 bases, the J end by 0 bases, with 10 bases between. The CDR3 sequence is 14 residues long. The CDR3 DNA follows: TGCAGTGCTAGCGTGGCGGGGAGCACAGATACGCAGTATTTT. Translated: CSASVAGSTDTQYF.

The CDR3 is CASSPLWTGTYVPAFF. CDR3 nucleotide sequence: TGTGCCAGCAGTCCTCTTTGGACAGGGACATATGTCCCAGCTTTCTTT. The V gene is TRBV6-5, the J gene TRBJ1-1, with TRBD1 matching 8 bases. Germline loops: CDR1 MNHEY, CDR2 SVGAGI. CDR3 length equals 16 residues. The ends lost 5 bases at V and 10 bases at J; junction bases unmatched: 18.

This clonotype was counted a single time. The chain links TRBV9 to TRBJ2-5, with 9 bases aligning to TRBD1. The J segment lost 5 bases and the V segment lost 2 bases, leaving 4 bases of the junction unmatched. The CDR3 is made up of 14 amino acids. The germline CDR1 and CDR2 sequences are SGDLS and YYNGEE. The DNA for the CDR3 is TGTGCCAGCAGCGTGACAGGGGGTAAGGAGACCCAGTACTTC. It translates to CASSVTGGKETQYF.

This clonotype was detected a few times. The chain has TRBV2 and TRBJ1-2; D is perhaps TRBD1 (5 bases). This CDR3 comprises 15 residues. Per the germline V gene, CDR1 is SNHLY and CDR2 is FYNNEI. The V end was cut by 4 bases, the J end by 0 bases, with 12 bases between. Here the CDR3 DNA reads TGTGCCAGCAGTGGACAGCCATCCCCTAACTATGGCTACACCTTC. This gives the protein CASSGQPSPNYGYTF.

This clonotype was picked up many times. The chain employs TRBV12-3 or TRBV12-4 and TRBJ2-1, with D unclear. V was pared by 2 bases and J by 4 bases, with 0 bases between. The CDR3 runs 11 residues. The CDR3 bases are TGTGCCAGCAGTTTATACAATGAGCAGTTCTTC. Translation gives CASSLYNEQFF.

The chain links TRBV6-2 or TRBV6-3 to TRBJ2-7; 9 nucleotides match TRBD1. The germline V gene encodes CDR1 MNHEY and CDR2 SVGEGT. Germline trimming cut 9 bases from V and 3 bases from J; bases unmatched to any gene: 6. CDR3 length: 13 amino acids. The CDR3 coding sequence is TGTGCCAGTTTTGCGGGACAGGGCTACGAGCAGTACTTC. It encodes CASFAGQGYEQYF.

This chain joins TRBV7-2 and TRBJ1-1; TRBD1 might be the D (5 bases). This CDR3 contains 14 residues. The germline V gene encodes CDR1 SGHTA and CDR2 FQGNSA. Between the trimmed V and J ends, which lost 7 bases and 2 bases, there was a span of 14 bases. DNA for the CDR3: TGTGCCAGCACCCCGGGGCAGGGAAACACTGAAGCTTTCTTT. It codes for CASTPGQGNTEAFF.

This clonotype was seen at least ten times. The CDR3 region is CASSLTVHSNYGYTF. CDR3 DNA: TGTGCCAGCAGCTTGACAGTCCATAGTAACTATGGCTACACCTTC. The chain has TRBV7-2 and TRBJ1-2; D might be TRBD1 (5 bases). From germline, CDR1 is SGHTA and CDR2 FQGNSA. Deletions cut 3 bases from V and 1 base from J, with 12 bases between. This CDR3 comprises 15 residues.